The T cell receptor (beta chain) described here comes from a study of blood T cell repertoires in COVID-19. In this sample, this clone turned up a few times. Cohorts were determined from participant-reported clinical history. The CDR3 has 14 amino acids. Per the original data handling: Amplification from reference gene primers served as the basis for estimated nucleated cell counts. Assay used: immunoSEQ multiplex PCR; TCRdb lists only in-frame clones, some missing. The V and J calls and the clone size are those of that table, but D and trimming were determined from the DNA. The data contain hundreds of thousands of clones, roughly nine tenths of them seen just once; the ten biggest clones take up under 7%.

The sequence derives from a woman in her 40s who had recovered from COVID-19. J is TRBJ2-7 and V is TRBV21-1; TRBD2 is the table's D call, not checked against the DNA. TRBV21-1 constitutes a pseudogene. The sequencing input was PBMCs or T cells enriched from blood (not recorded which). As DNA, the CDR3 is TGTGCCAGCAGCAAAGAAGGTAGCGTGTACGAGCAGTACTTC. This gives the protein CASSKEGSVYEQYF.